The 10 T cell receptor beta chains reported below all come from one sample, sequenced in a study of identical twins. TCRdb called the 5' RACE reads again in MiXCR, with one record for every CDR3 protein. The data contain 640,000 or so distinct CDR3 sequences, 6% to 6.5% of them seen just once; the ten biggest clones take up roughly 2%. The sequenced sample consisted of naive T cells sorted from blood. The receptors were gathered from a man younger than 35 in good health.

The rearrangement links TRBV2 to TRBJ2-7; 7 positions match TRBD2. CDR3 length: 12 amino acids. The germline CDR1 and CDR2 sequences are SNHLY and FYNNEI. V lost 8 bases, J lost 6 bases, and 7 bases stayed unmatched. The CDR3 DNA reads as TGTGCCAGCGGGAGGGCCTCTCTCGAGCAGTACGTC. Amino acids: CASGRASLEQYV.

This clonotype has ten or more counts. This chain links TRBV5-1 with TRBJ2-1; no definite D call. Germline assignment: CDR1 SGHRS and CDR2 YFSETQ. V shed 2 bases and J shed 0 bases, with 3 bases lying between them. The CDR3 extends over 13 amino acids. CDR3 sequence (DNA): TGCGCCAGCAGCTTTCCCTCCTACAATGAGCAGTTCTTC. Its translation: CASSFPSYNEQFF.

This clonotype was recorded only once. V is TRBV7-2 and J is TRBJ2-3; TRBD2 is a possible D gene (6 bases). The CDR3 loop spans 17 amino acids. Germline CDR1 SGHTA, CDR2 FQGNSA. V was trimmed by 4 bases and J by 2 bases, leaving 19 bases between them. The CDR3 bases are TGTGCCAGCAGCTCGCCCCTGGGGGAGGTTACCACAGATACGCAGTATTTT. This gives the protein CASSSPLGEVTTDTQYF. The variable domain in full, completed from reference TRBV7-2 and TRBJ2-3, reads GAGVSQSPSNKVTEKGKDVELRCDPISGHTALYWYRQSLGQGLEFLIYFQGNSAPDKSGLPSDRFSAERTGGSVSTLTIQRTQQEDSAVYLCASSSPLGEVTTDTQYFGPGTRLTVL.

The rearrangement joins TRBV20-1 to TRBJ2-3, with D tentatively TRBD2 (7 bases). Germline assignment: CDR1 DFQATT and CDR2 SNEGSKA (reference sequence). The CDR3 has 15 amino acids. V lost 6 bases and J lost 4, with 20 bases in between. In nucleotides, the CDR3 is TGCAGTGCCCCAACGGGCCAGGGGAGGGCAGATACGCAGTATTTT. Residues: CSAPTGQGRADTQYF.

This clonotype was counted many times. This chain connects TRBV10-2 to TRBJ2-7, with D hard to call. The CDR3 spans 13 residues. The ends were cut back, 8 bases at V and 2 bases at J, with 13 bases in the middle. Germline CDR1 is WSHSY and CDR2 is SAAADI. As DNA, the CDR3 is TGCGCCAGCTGGGAAGGGTGGGCCTACGAGCAGTACTTC. It is translated as CASWEGWAYEQYF.

The chain couples TRBV15 to TRBJ2-7; D call uncertain. Germline V gene data show CDR1 as LNHNV and CDR2 as YYDKDF (reference sequence). Trimming pared 1 base from V and 3 bases from J, leaving 13 bases between. The CDR3 is made up of 15 amino acids. The CDR3 loop is CATSRVMNGVYEQYV. The DNA for the CDR3 is TGTGCCACCAGCAGAGTCATGAATGGTGTCTACGAGCAGTACGTC.

This clonotype was counted many times. This chain uses TRBV25-1 with TRBJ2-2; D gene uncertain. From germline, CDR1 is MGHDK and CDR2 SYGVNS. CDR3 length: 13 amino acids. The V and J ends lost 4 bases and 5 bases respectively, with 8 bases between them. The CDR3, as DNA: TGTGCCAGCAGTGGTCGAAGTACCGGGGAGCTGTTTTTT. Translating gives CASSGRSTGELFF.

This clonotype was counted at least ten times. The V and J genes are TRBV7-8 and TRBJ2-2; D perhaps matches TRBD2 (6 bases). CDR3 length: 17 amino acids. Germline CDR1 is SGHVS and CDR2 is FQNEAQ. V gave up 4 bases and J gave up 4 bases, with 19 bases separating them. The CDR3 loop is CASSSGTRGLVTGELFF. The DNA of the CDR3 is TGTGCCAGCAGCTCCGGAACCCGGGGGTTGGTCACCGGGGAGCTGTTTTTT.

The chain links TRBV5-1 to TRBJ2-1, with no clear D. Per the germline V gene, CDR1 is SGHRS and CDR2 is YFSETQ. V was pared by 4 bases and J by 5 bases, with 19 bases between. The CDR3 has 16 amino acids. CDR3 sequence (DNA): TGCGCCAGCAGCGCCAACTTCGGTCATGGAAACAATGAGCAGTTCTTC. Translating it yields CASSANFGHGNNEQFF. Filled out from reference TRBV5-1 and TRBJ2-1, the complete variable domain reads KAGVTQTPRYLIKTRGQQVTLSCSPISGHRSVSWYQQTPGQGLQFLFEYFSETQRNKGNFPGRFSGRQFSNSRSEMNVSTLELGDSALYLCASSANFGHGNNEQFFGPGTRLTVL.

The chain recombines TRBV7-2 with TRBJ1-3; 8 bases are shared with TRBD1. Germline V gene data show CDR1 as SGHTA and CDR2 as FQGNSA. V lost 5 bases, J lost 4 bases, and 7 bases stayed unmatched. The length of the CDR3 is 15 residues. CDR3 in DNA: TGTGCCAGCAGCAGAGGGACAGGAGGAGGAAACACCATATATTTT. It is translated as CASSRGTGGGNTIYF.